The 25 T cell receptor beta chains reported below all come from one sample, sequenced in a study of early T cells in non-severe SARS-CoV-2 infection. Each CDR3 protein is one row after TCRdb ran MiXCR on the 5' RACE reads. In the table there are tens of thousands of distinct CDR3 sequences, 6% to 8.5% of which are singletons. Specimen: whole blood. The receptors stem from an adult who was a healthcare worker with PCR-confirmed SARS-CoV-2 infection or an uninfected control (not recorded which).

This clonotype was counted at least ten times. The chain combines TRBV5-6 with TRBJ2-1, with a weak D call TRBD1 (6 bases). This CDR3 comprises 16 residues. V lost 5 bases and J 7 bases, leaving 22 bases between the germline ends. Germline V gives CDR1 SGHDT, CDR2 YYEEEE. This chain's CDR3 is CASSRGPTGEWNEQFF. CDR3 nucleotides: TGTGCCAGCAGTCGGGGACCGACAGGCGAATGGAATGAGCAGTTCTTC.

The chain recombines TRBV2 with TRBJ2-7, with D unclear. Per the germline V gene, CDR1 is SNHLY and CDR2 is FYNNEI. This CDR3 comprises 11 residues. Trimming cost V 4 bases and J 3 bases, with 4 bases left between them. In nucleotides, the CDR3 is TGTGCCAGCAGTGGCCTCTACGAGCAGTACTTC. Protein product: CASSGLYEQYF.

This chain uses TRBV7-2 with TRBJ2-3; 12 positions agree with TRBD2. Germline CDR1 is SGHTA and CDR2 is FQGNSA. This CDR3 comprises 14 residues. V dropped 5 bases and J dropped 5; count of bases not matched to a gene: 2. The CDR3 loop is CASSRLAGVDTQYF. The DNA for the CDR3 is TGTGCCAGCAGCAGACTAGCGGGAGTAGATACGCAGTATTTT.

This clonotype was counted at least ten times. V is TRBV12-3 or TRBV12-4 and J is TRBJ1-4; unclear D gene. V was trimmed by 5 bases and J by 8 bases, leaving 21 bases between them. CDR3 size: 16 residues. CDR3 nucleotide sequence: TGTGCCAGCAGTCCAAGGATGGTAGACGTAGACGAAAAACTGTTTTTT. This codes for CASSPRMVDVDEKLFF.

This clonotype was seen a few times. The chain links TRBV2 to TRBJ2-7; tentatively, D is TRBD1 or TRBD2 (5 bases each). The CDR3 contains 14 residues. V was shortened by 7 bases and J by 3 bases, with 16 bases between the two germline ends. The germline gives CDR1 SNHLY, CDR2 FYNNEI. CDR3 protein: CASTRDRAVYEQYF. The CDR3 nucleotides are TGTGCCAGCACCCGGGACCGTGCGGTCTACGAGCAGTACTTC.

This clonotype was seen at least ten times. The chain employs TRBV4-1 and TRBJ1-2; no clear D gene. The CDR3 totals 15 residues. CDR1 MGHRA and CDR2 YSYEKL come from the germline V gene. V was clipped by 0 bases and J by 2 bases, with 10 bases between them. This CDR3 reads CASSQETGYNYGYTF. The CDR3, as DNA: TGCGCCAGCAGCCAAGAAACCGGGTACAACTATGGCTACACCTTC.

In this sample, this clonotype turned up many times. V and J are TRBV12-3 or TRBV12-4 and TRBJ2-7, with no clear D. Between the trimmed V and J ends, which lost 5 bases and 12 bases, there was a span of 17 bases. The CDR3 covers 12 residues. The CDR3 sequence is CASSLTHPPPYF. In DNA form, the CDR3 reads TGTGCCAGCAGTCTCACTCATCCACCACCGTACTTC.

The chain employs TRBV28 and TRBJ2-1, with 8 bases identical to TRBD2. The CDR3 is made up of 13 amino acids. Germline-derived CDR1 and CDR2 are MDHEN and SYDVKM. Germline trimming cut 5 bases from V and 8 bases from J; bases unmatched to any gene: 5. CDR3 nucleotides: TGTGCCAGCAGTCTACTAGCGGTTTATGAGCAGTTCTTC. Its protein product is CASSLLAVYEQFF. The entire variable domain, with the rest obtained from reference TRBV28 and TRBJ2-1, is as follows: DVKVTQSSRYLVKRTGEKVFLECVQDMDHENMFWYRQDPGLGLRLIYFSYDVKMKEKGDIPEGYSVSREKKERFSLILESASTNQTSMYLCASSLLAVYEQFFGPGTRLTVL.

This clonotype was observed at least ten times. This chain links TRBV9 with TRBJ1-2, with 8 bases identical to TRBD1. The length of the CDR3 is 18 residues. After removal of 9 bases from V and 8 bases from J, the junction contained 27 bases not matched to a gene. The germline V gene encodes CDR1 SGDLS and CDR2 YYNGEE. The CDR3 DNA sequence: TGTGCCACTATCAACAGAGAGCATAGCCTTTCGGACAGGGAAGGCTACACCTTC. This encodes CATINREHSLSDREGYTF.

Many counts were recorded for this clonotype. V and J are TRBV24-1 and TRBJ2-2; 8 bases match TRBD1. The length of the CDR3 is 15 residues. From germline, CDR1 is KGHDR and CDR2 SFDVKD. V was clipped by 6 bases and J by 5 bases; unmatched bases: 7. The CDR3 DNA reads as TGTGCCACCAGTCCGGTGGACAGGGAAACCGGGGAGCTGTTTTTT. Residues: CATSPVDRETGELFF.

The gene calls are TRBV11-2 and TRBJ2-3, with D unclear. The CDR3 totals 13 residues. The germline V gene has CDR1 SGHAT and CDR2 FQNNGV. Trimming stripped 1 base from V and 6 bases from J, with 8 bases between. The CDR3 sequence is CASSLGAADTQYF. CDR3 DNA sequence: TGTGCCAGCAGCTTAGGGGCGGCGGATACGCAGTATTTT. The variable domain in full, with the rest retrieved from reference TRBV11-2 and TRBJ2-3, is EAGVAQSPRYKIIEKRQSVAFWCNPISGHATLYWYQQILGQGPKLLIQFQNNGVVDDSQLPKDRFSAERLKGVDSTLKIQPAKLEDSAVYLCASSLGAADTQYFGPGTRLTVL.

This clonotype was counted a single time. V and J are TRBV28 and TRBJ2-7; 10 bases agree with TRBD1. CDR1 and CDR2 (germline): MDHEN, SYDVKM. The CDR3 runs to 12 residues. The junction had 4 bases not matched to a gene; V was cut back by 11 bases and J by 3 bases. CDR3 residues: CAAGQGDYEQYF. For the CDR3, the DNA is TGTGCCGCCGGACAGGGGGACTACGAGCAGTACTTC.

The table lists this clonotype with many counts. The V gene is TRBV20-1, the J gene TRBJ2-7, with a tentative D call TRBD1 (8 bases). The CDR3 runs to 18 residues. Trimming took 0 bases from V and 0 from J, leaving 21 bases between them. Germline CDR1 is DFQATT and CDR2 is SNEGSKA (reference sequence). The CDR3 DNA follows: TGCAGTGCTAGAGACCTAATTGGACAGGGAGGGGACTCCTACGAGCAGTACTTC. Translating it yields CSARDLIGQGGDSYEQYF.

This clonotype has ten or more counts. The chain combines TRBV12-3 or TRBV12-4 with TRBJ2-6; D not certain. Deletions cut 6 bases from V and 2 bases from J, with 14 bases between. The CDR3 is made up of 16 amino acids. The CDR3 region has the DNA TGTGCCAGCAGGCGAGCCAGGCACCCTGGGGCCAACGTCCTGACTTTC. This gives the protein CASRRARHPGANVLTF.

The chain uses TRBV11-2 and TRBJ2-1; 7 bases are shared with TRBD2. Germline trimming cut 5 bases from V and 10 bases from J; bases unmatched to any gene: 8. The CDR3 consists of 13 residues. Germline CDR1 and CDR2: SGHAT and FQNNGV. The CDR3, as DNA: TGTGCCAGCAGCCTTGCGGGAGACGGAGAGCAGTTCTTC. Its translation is CASSLAGDGEQFF.

This clonotype was observed a few times. The chain is built from TRBV4-1 and TRBJ2-3, with 7 bases lining up with TRBD2. The V gene end was trimmed by 6 bases and the J gene end by 1 base; junction bases not matched to a gene: 4. Germline lookup yields CDR1 MGHRA and CDR2 YSYEKL. The CDR3 spans 14 residues. The CDR3 loop is CASRRAGRTDTQYF. The CDR3 nucleotides read TGCGCCAGCAGACGAGCGGGGCGCACAGATACGCAGTATTTT.

This clonotype appeared many times. CDR3 in DNA: TGCAGTGCTAGAGATCCTTTAGCGGGAGTTTACGAGCAGTACTTC. Encoded protein: CSARDPLAGVYEQYF. The chain combines TRBV20-1 with TRBJ2-7; 9 nucleotides line up with TRBD2. Germline-derived CDR1 and CDR2 are DFQATT and SNEGSKA (reference sequence). The CDR3 has 15 amino acids. V shed 0 bases, J shed 4 bases, and the junction held 7 bases outside the gene matches.

This clonotype came up a few times. The chain joins TRBV6-4 to TRBJ2-1, with TRBD2 matching 8 bases. J was trimmed by 7 bases and V by 5 bases; bases with no gene match: 7. Germline values: CDR1 MRHNA, CDR2 SNTAGT. The length of the CDR3 is 14 residues. The CDR3 nucleotides read TGTGCCAGCAGTATAGGGACTAGTGCTAATGAGCAGTTCTTC. It specifies CASSIGTSANEQFF.

The chain links TRBV29-1 to TRBJ2-6; no firm D call. Trimming removed 7 bases from V and 4 bases from J, with 8 bases in between. Germline values: CDR1 SQVTM, CDR2 ANQGSEA. The CDR3 covers 12 residues. For the CDR3, the DNA is TGCAGCGCCGCTTTGGGGGCCAACGTCCTGACTTTC. This sequence encodes CSAALGANVLTF.

This clonotype was seen many times. The chain links TRBV5-5 to TRBJ2-6, with D perhaps TRBD1 (6 bases). Trimming took off 5 bases at V and 4 bases at J, with 13 bases between the two ends. The V gene's germline CDR1 is SGHKS and CDR2 YYEKEE (reference sequence). The CDR3 extends over 15 amino acids. CDR3 amino acids: CASSSTGTGANVLTF. The CDR3, as DNA: TGTGCCAGCAGTTCAACAGGGACCGGGGCCAACGTCCTGACTTTC.

A few counts support this clonotype. The rearrangement joins TRBV7-9 to TRBJ1-1; D is undetermined. This CDR3 is built from 13 residues. The germline gives CDR1 SEHNR, CDR2 FQNEAQ (reference sequence). The V end was cut by 5 bases, the J end by 4 bases, with 11 bases between. CDR3: CASSLSGGTEAFF. The CDR3 DNA is TGTGCCAGCAGCCTTAGTGGAGGCACTGAAGCTTTCTTT.

The chain uses TRBV27 and TRBJ2-7; a possible D gene is TRBD2 (5 bases). V was clipped by 6 bases and J by 3 bases, with 18 bases between them. The CDR3 extends over 15 amino acids. The V gene's germline CDR1 is MNHEY and CDR2 SMNVEV (reference sequence). CDR3 residues: CASSHLTGGLYEQYF. DNA of the CDR3: TGTGCCAGCAGCCATTTGACGGGCGGGCTCTACGAGCAGTACTTC.

This clonotype has at least ten counts. The chain employs TRBV7-3 and TRBJ2-7; possible D gene TRBD1, 6 bases. This CDR3 is built from 15 residues. V was trimmed by 1 base and J by 1 base, leaving 11 bases between them. Germline CDR1 and CDR2: SGHTA and FQGTGA. CDR3 amino acids: CASSLNRVDSYEQYF. The CDR3 coding sequence is TGTGCCAGCAGCTTAAACAGGGTAGATTCCTACGAGCAGTACTTC.

CDR3 DNA: TGTGCCAGCAGTGATTACGGACCAAACATTCAGTACTTC. Translating gives CASSDYGPNIQYF. V and J are TRBV2 and TRBJ2-4; D gene ambiguous. CDR1 is SNHLY and CDR2 is FYNNEI in the germline V gene. The CDR3 covers 13 residues. Trimming shortened V by 3 bases and J by 6 bases, and 9 bases separated the two germline ends.

The chain couples TRBV20-1 to TRBJ1-2; possibly TRBD1 for D (6 bases). The CDR3 runs to 12 residues. Trimming shortened V by 6 bases and J by 6 bases, and 14 bases separated the two germline ends. The V gene's germline CDR1 is DFQATT and CDR2 SNEGSKA (reference sequence). In DNA form, the CDR3 reads TGCAGTGCAATCACAGGGATCGATGGCTACACCTTC. Translated: CSAITGIDGYTF.